The clone carrying this TCR beta chain has only a few counts. What it binds is unknown. The source material, RNA transcripts, was used to amplify TCR beta CDR3 regions. An initial round of RT-PCR targeting the TCR CDR3 relied on the HTBI primer set. MiXCR, run by TCRdb on the multiplex PCR reads, gives a single entry per CDR3 protein. The table records some 140,000 distinct CDR3 sequences, less than 25% of them present only once. The data originate from a study of T cells in Graves' hyperthyroidism and ophthalmopathy. General study findings and limits: For ophthalmopathy, model prediction preceded onset by a median about 6 months.

These patients, aged 18 to 65, had recently diagnosed hyperthyroidism lasting under 2 months. Fresh peripheral blood, approximately 9.1 ml, was the source of the PBMCs. Sequencing input: blood. The sequence was obtained from a woman in her forties or fifties with Graves' hyperthyroidism that later progressed to Graves' ophthalmopathy.

CDR3 nucleotide sequence: TGCGCCAGCACAGGGGCCTACGAGCAGTACTTC. Translated, it gives CASTGAYEQYF. This sequence joins TRBV10-2 and TRBJ2-7, with D maybe TRBD1 (6 bases). The germline V gene encodes CDR1 WSHSY and CDR2 SAAADI. V shed 7 bases and J shed 2 bases, with 6 bases lying between them. CDR3 size: 11 residues.